What follows are 24 T cell receptor beta chains derived from one specimen sequenced in a study of T cells in Graves' hyperthyroidism and ophthalmopathy. Researchers took RNA transcripts and amplified the TCR beta CDR3 regions from them. Carried out on the TCR CDR3, a first-round RT-PCR used the HTBI primer set. TCRdb passed the multiplex PCR reads through MiXCR, listing each CDR3 protein once. The sample records 620,000 or so distinct CDR3 sequences, roughly 14% being singletons. The sample was blood. Receptors were obtained from a woman aged 45-59 years with Graves' ophthalmopathy.

Ten or more counts support this clonotype. This chain links TRBV11-2 with TRBJ2-1, with TRBD1 identical over 7 bases. The CDR3 sequence is 15 residues long. The germline CDR1 and CDR2 sequences are SGHAT and FQNNGV. The V gene end was trimmed by 5 bases and the J gene end by 0 bases; junction bases not matched to a gene: 4. This CDR3 is CASSPGGRSYNEQFF. CDR3 bases: TGTGCCAGCAGCCCAGGGGGACGCTCCTACAATGAGCAGTTCTTC.

There are many counts of this clonotype. This rearrangement joins TRBV5-1 to TRBJ2-7; 15 bases map to TRBD2. Germline loops: CDR1 SGHRS, CDR2 YFSETQ. There are 16 residues in the CDR3. V lost 4 bases and J lost 2; bases outside the gene matches: 4. This chain's CDR3 is CASSPGTSGRTYEQYF. As DNA, the CDR3 is TGCGCCAGCAGCCCGGGGACTAGCGGGAGGACCTACGAGCAGTACTTC.

This clonotype appeared a few times. The V call is TRBV4-2, the J call TRBJ1-5; D is uncertain. V lost 1 base to trimming and J lost 9 bases, with 16 bases between them. The CDR3 extends over 15 amino acids. Germline CDR1 reads LGHNA; CDR2 reads YNFKEQ. DNA for the CDR3: TGTGCCAGCAGCCAAGTTGCCGGGGAAGATTGGCCCCAGCATTTT. Amino acids: CASSQVAGEDWPQHF.

This clonotype appeared many times. The V gene is TRBV12-3 or TRBV12-4, the J gene TRBJ1-1; possibly TRBD1 for D (6 bases). The CDR3 contains 15 residues. Trimming took 5 bases from V and 1 from J, leaving 14 bases between them. CDR3 protein: CASSRLLQGNTEAFF. In DNA form, the CDR3 reads TGTGCCAGCAGTCGCCTCCTACAGGGGAACACTGAAGCTTTCTTT.

Ten or more counts support this clonotype. V and J are TRBV20-1 and TRBJ1-1, with D maybe TRBD1 (5 bases). CDR3 length: 14 amino acids. The V end lost 8 bases, the J end lost 4 bases, and 20 bases lay between the germline ends. Germline lookup yields CDR1 DFQATT and CDR2 SNEGSKA (reference sequence). CDR3 sequence reads: CSPWRGDGGTEAFF. DNA of the CDR3: TGCAGTCCGTGGAGAGGGGATGGTGGCACTGAAGCTTTCTTT.

This clonotype was seen repeatedly, ten times or more. The rearrangement links TRBV7-2 to TRBJ2-3; the match to TRBD2 covers 9 bases. From germline, CDR1 is SGHTA and CDR2 FQGNSA. The CDR3 runs 17 residues. Germline trimming cut 1 base from V and 6 bases from J; bases unmatched to any gene: 11. The CDR3 nucleotides are TGTGCCAGCAGCTTAGTTGCGGGAGGGCCTGGGGGGGATACGCAGTATTTT. Its protein product is CASSLVAGGPGGDTQYF.

Ten or more counts support this clonotype. The chain joins TRBV12-3 or TRBV12-4 to TRBJ2-7; TRBD2 is a possible D gene (5 bases). V lost 3 bases and J 2 bases, leaving 14 bases between the germline ends. The CDR3 has 15 residues. The CDR3 sequence: CASSLAGPKPYEQYF. CDR3 in DNA: TGTGCCAGCAGTTTGGCGGGTCCCAAGCCCTACGAGCAGTACTTC.

The chain has TRBV6-5 and TRBJ2-7; 10 bases fit TRBD2. V lost 4 bases and J lost 4; bases outside the gene matches: 10. CDR3 size: 16 residues. Germline V gene lookup returns CDR1 MNHEY and CDR2 SVGAGI. CDR3 bases: TGTGCCAGCAGTTCCTTCATTAGCGGGGGGTCATACGAGCAGTACTTC. It translates to CASSSFISGGSYEQYF.

This clonotype was seen a handful of times. The chain joins TRBV25-1 to TRBJ1-1; no clear D. The V end lost 3 bases, the J end lost 0 bases, and 8 bases lay between the germline ends. CDR1 is MGHDK, CDR2 SYGVNS, per germline. CDR3 length: 14 residues. CDR3 amino acids: CASSEIGMNTEAFF. DNA for the CDR3: TGTGCCAGCAGTGAGATAGGGATGAACACTGAAGCTTTCTTT. Variable domain in full (rest from reference TRBV25-1 and TRBJ1-1): EADIYQTPRYLVIGTGKKITLECSQTMGHDKMYWYQQDPGMELHLIHYSYGVNSTEKGDLSSESTVSRIRTEHFPLTLESARPSHTSQYLCASSEIGMNTEAFFGQGTRLTVV.

This chain links TRBV5-5 with TRBJ2-7, with 8 bases that match TRBD1. V lost 2 bases, J lost 2 bases, and 6 bases stayed unmatched. The germline V gene has CDR1 SGHKS and CDR2 YYEKEE (reference sequence). The CDR3 sequence is 15 residues long. CDR3 loop: CASSLGPDRAYEQYF. The CDR3 region has the DNA TGTGCCAGCAGCTTAGGACCGGACAGGGCCTACGAGCAGTACTTC.

This clonotype was seen repeatedly, ten times or more. The chain employs TRBV7-9 and TRBJ2-1, with no clear D. From germline, CDR1 is SEHNR and CDR2 FQNEAQ (reference sequence). V was trimmed by 1 base and J by 5 bases, leaving 12 bases between them. The CDR3 contains 15 residues. The CDR3 loop is CASSLVRRHNNEQFF. CDR3 nucleotides: TGTGCCAGCAGCTTAGTACGGCGCCATAACAATGAGCAGTTCTTC.

This clonotype was found many times. CDR3 DNA sequence: TGTGCCAGCAGTTTATTACTAGCGGGAGGGTTCAATGAGCAGTTCTTC. It specifies CASSLLLAGGFNEQFF. The rearrangement links TRBV28 to TRBJ2-1; 13 bases agree with TRBD2. V trimming: 1 base; J trimming: 6 bases; junction bases outside the gene matches: 3. There are 16 residues in the CDR3. Per the germline V gene, CDR1 is MDHEN and CDR2 is SYDVKM.

In its sample, this clonotype was seen many times. V usage is TRBV24-1 and J usage is TRBJ2-5; D assignment may be TRBD1 or TRBD2 (5 bases each). The V end lost 9 bases, the J end lost 1 base, and 20 bases lay between the germline ends. Germline values: CDR1 KGHDR, CDR2 SFDVKD. The CDR3 spans 16 residues. Here the CDR3 DNA reads TGTGCCACCGTGGGACCGAGGCCTTGTGGCCAAGAGACCCAGTACTTC. Its protein product is CATVGPRPCGQETQYF.

This clonotype was detected many times. The V gene is TRBV7-8, the J gene TRBJ1-5, with D hard to call. The CDR3 runs to 14 residues. Trimming took off 3 bases at V and 7 bases at J, with 13 bases between the two ends. CDR1 SGHVS and CDR2 FQNEAQ come from the germline V gene. The CDR3 reads CASSLGWAGQPQHF. CDR3 DNA sequence: TGTGCCAGCAGCTTGGGGTGGGCAGGCCAGCCCCAGCATTTT.

This clonotype was counted many times. The CDR3 loop reads CSARFGTGTDTQYF. The CDR3 nucleotides are TGCAGTGCTAGATTTGGGACCGGCACAGATACGCAGTATTTT. V usage is TRBV20-1 and J usage is TRBJ2-3, with D perhaps being TRBD1 or TRBD2 (5 bases each). V was shortened by 2 bases and J by 1 base, with 10 bases between the two germline ends. CDR3 length: 14 residues. Germline CDR1 and CDR2: DFQATT and SNEGSKA (reference sequence).

This clonotype was observed at least ten times. The chain links TRBV7-9 to TRBJ1-6, with D possibly matching TRBD1 (5 bases). The germline gives CDR1 SEHNR, CDR2 FQNEAQ (reference sequence). The V gene lost 5 bases and the J gene lost 6 bases, with 14 bases spanning the gap. CDR3 length: 15 amino acids. The CDR3 sequence is CASSPPAGGNSPLHF. Written as DNA, the CDR3 is TGTGCCAGCAGCCCCCCGGCTGGGGGTAATTCACCCCTCCACTTT.

This clonotype came up many times. The V and J genes are TRBV7-9 and TRBJ1-2, with D unclear. This CDR3 region has 14 residues. Germline V gene lookup returns CDR1 SEHNR and CDR2 FQNEAQ (reference sequence). Trimming took off 1 base at V and 0 bases at J, with 6 bases between the two ends. CDR3 protein: CASSLVETNYGYTF. The CDR3 DNA sequence: TGTGCCAGCAGCTTAGTCGAGACTAACTATGGCTACACCTTC. Filled out from reference TRBV7-9 and TRBJ1-2, the complete variable domain reads DTGVSQNPRHKITKRGQNVTFRCDPISEHNRLYWYRQTLGQGPEFLTYFQNEAQLEKSRLLSDRFSAERPKGSFSTLEIQRTEQGDSAMYLCASSLVETNYGYTFGSGTRLTVV.

The chain uses TRBV7-3 and TRBJ2-5; 11 bases align to TRBD2. The ends lost 3 bases at V and 13 bases at J; junction bases unmatched: 10. Germline V gene data show CDR1 as SGHTA and CDR2 as FQGTGA. This CDR3 contains 14 residues. The DNA of the CDR3 is TGTGCCAGCAGCTTCGAGTCTAGCGGGAGGCGGACGTACTTC. Protein sequence: CASSFESSGRRTYF. The whole variable domain, remainder taken from reference TRBV7-3 and TRBJ2-5, is GAGVSQTPSNKVTEKGKYVELRCDPISGHTALYWYRQSLGQGPEFLIYFQGTGAADDSGLPNDRFFAVRPEGSVSTLKIQRTERGDSAVYLCASSFESSGRRTYFGPGTRLLVL.

This sequence joins TRBV5-4 and TRBJ2-2; 7 bases line up with TRBD1. V trimming: 3 bases; J trimming: 4 bases; junction bases outside the gene matches: 9. Germline assignment: CDR1 SGHNT and CDR2 YYREEE (reference sequence). This CDR3 region has 16 residues. CDR3 residues: CASSSTTQGPTGELFF. The DNA for the CDR3 is TGTGCCAGCAGCTCAACGACACAGGGGCCCACCGGGGAGCTGTTTTTT.

This clonotype was seen ten or more times. This sequence joins TRBV20-1 and TRBJ2-3; D possibly corresponds to TRBD1 (5 bases). Trimming removed 1 base from V and 2 bases from J, with 22 bases in between. Germline values: CDR1 DFQATT, CDR2 SNEGSKA (reference sequence). There are 18 residues in the CDR3. The CDR3 DNA reads as TGCAGTGCTAGAGGTTGGACCAGGGCGTTATTCTCCACAGATACGCAGTATTTT. This encodes CSARGWTRALFSTDTQYF.

This clonotype appeared a few times. This rearrangement joins TRBV27 to TRBJ2-3; the match to TRBD1 covers 7 bases. CDR3 length: 14 residues. J was trimmed by 6 bases and V by 6 bases; bases with no gene match: 9. Germline V lookup: CDR1 MNHEY, CDR2 SMNVEV (reference sequence). CDR3 protein: CASRIYLGGDTQYF. The CDR3, as DNA: TGTGCCAGCAGAATTTACCTAGGGGGCGATACGCAGTATTTT.

The chain has TRBV10-3 and TRBJ1-4; 7 nucleotides agree with TRBD1. Germline values: CDR1 ENHRY, CDR2 SYGVKD. The CDR3 extends over 13 amino acids. Unmatched junction bases numbered 5, after V lost 5 bases and J lost 8 bases. CDR3 residues: CAISSTGREKLFF. The CDR3, as DNA: TGTGCCATCAGTTCGACAGGGCGGGAAAAACTGTTTTTT.

The J gene is TRBJ2-2, the V gene TRBV27; D may be TRBD2 (7 bases). The CDR3 is 16 residues long. Germline V CDR1 and CDR2: MNHEY, SMNVEV (reference sequence). With 2 bases removed from V and 5 bases from J, the gap between germline ends came to 15 bases. The CDR3 is CASSLDGGGGTGELFF. The CDR3 DNA sequence: TGTGCCAGCAGTTTAGACGGGGGAGGGGGGACCGGGGAGCTGTTTTTT.

This clonotype was picked up many times. This chain links TRBV20-1 with TRBJ1-2, with D hard to call. This CDR3 has 13 residues. Deletions cut 5 bases from V and 0 bases from J, with 10 bases between. The germline V gene has CDR1 DFQATT and CDR2 SNEGSKA (reference sequence). The DNA for the CDR3 is TGCAGTGCTGAGGACGCCGCTAACTATGGCTACACCTTC. Translating gives CSAEDAANYGYTF.